This is a list of T cell receptor beta chains from one sample in a study of identical twins. From the 5' RACE reads, TCRdb called clonotypes with MiXCR, one entry per CDR3 protein. The sample contains 240,000 or so distinct CDR3 sequences, roughly 13% of which appear only once. These data were likewise used in another study, on yellow fever vaccine responses in identical twins.

The material sequenced was memory (CD45RO+) T cells sorted from blood. Receptors were obtained from a woman younger than 30 in good health. CDR3s include the opening cysteine and the closing phenylalanine or tryptophan. D genes are given only for firm matches. Clone size is shown for a subset of rows, as once, few, many or a class of expanded clone.

V gene: TRBV7-8; D gene: TRBD1; J gene: TRBJ2-3; clone size: medium-sized; CDR3 DNA: TGTGCCAGCAGCTCCCTTGGGCAGGGGGCCAGAGATACGCAGTATTTT; CDR3 protein: CASSSLGQGARDTQYF
V gene: TRBV4-2; D gene: .; J gene: TRBJ2-3; clone size: few; CDR3 DNA: TGTGCCAGCAGCTTCGAAGGGGTGGGCACAGATACGCAGTATTTT; CDR3 protein: CASSFEGVGTDTQYF
V gene: TRBV13; D gene: .; J gene: TRBJ2-3; clone size: .; CDR3 DNA: TGTGCCAGCAGCCTAATCATGAGGCCAGATACGCAGTATTTT; CDR3 protein: CASSLIMRPDTQYF
V gene: TRBV7-7; D gene: TRBD2; J gene: TRBJ2-1; clone size: few; CDR3 DNA: TGTGCTAGCAGCCAGACTAGCCTACAGAATGAGCAGTTCTTC; CDR3 protein: CASSQTSLQNEQFF
V gene: TRBV6-1; D gene: .; J gene: TRBJ2-2; clone size: .; CDR3 DNA: TGTGCCACCCGCTATAGAACGAACACCGGGGAGCTGTTTTTT; CDR3 protein: CATRYRTNTGELFF
V gene: TRBV5-6; D gene: .; J gene: TRBJ2-5; clone size: many; CDR3 DNA: TGTGCCAGCAGCTTCAAAGAGACCCAGTACTTC; CDR3 protein: CASSFKETQYF
V gene: TRBV6-5; D gene: .; J gene: TRBJ1-5; clone size: many; CDR3 DNA: TGTGCCAGCAGACGGGCCGGTCAGCCCCAGCATTTT; CDR3 protein: CASRRAGQPQHF
V gene: TRBV10-3; D gene: .; J gene: TRBJ2-7; clone size: many; CDR3 DNA: TGTGCCATCAGAGCCCCGGACCGCTACGACGAGCAGTACTTC; CDR3 protein: CAIRAPDRYDEQYF
V gene: TRBV12-3/TRBV12-4; D gene: TRBD2; J gene: TRBJ2-7; clone size: many; CDR3 DNA: TGTGCCAGCAAGGCGAGCGGGGGGGCACCCGAGCAGTACTTC; CDR3 protein: CASKASGGAPEQYF
V gene: TRBV7-2; D gene: .; J gene: TRBJ2-7; clone size: .; CDR3 DNA: TGTGCCAGCAGCCGGTTTCGCGGGGGCGCCTACGAGCAGTACTTC; CDR3 protein: CASSRFRGGAYEQYF
V gene: TRBV20-1; D gene: .; J gene: TRBJ2-7; clone size: few; CDR3 DNA: TGCAGTGCTAGAGGATCCCTTAGCGGAGCCGAAAACAGGTACGAGCAGTACTTC; CDR3 protein: CSARGSLSGAENRYEQYF
V gene: TRBV15; D gene: .; J gene: TRBJ2-5; clone size: few; CDR3 DNA: TGTGCCACCAGCAGAGATGCGGGGACCCAGTACTTC; CDR3 protein: CATSRDAGTQYF
V gene: TRBV12-3/TRBV12-4; D gene: .; J gene: TRBJ2-2; clone size: many; CDR3 DNA: TGTGCCAGCAGGAGGGACGGAACCACCGGGGAGCTGTTTTTT; CDR3 protein: CASRRDGTTGELFF
V gene: TRBV29-1; D gene: .; J gene: TRBJ2-7; clone size: many; CDR3 DNA: TGCAGCGTTCTCACGAGTCGGGGAACAACCTACGAGCAGTACTTC; CDR3 protein: CSVLTSRGTTYEQYF
V gene: TRBV7-9; D gene: .; J gene: TRBJ2-2; clone size: few; CDR3 DNA: TGTGCCAGCAGCCCCTGGCCGGGGACCGGGGAGCTGTTTTTT; CDR3 protein: CASSPWPGTGELFF
V gene: TRBV7-3; D gene: .; J gene: TRBJ2-5; clone size: few; CDR3 DNA: TGTGCCAGCAGCTTAACCAGGGCAGAGACCCAGTACTTC; CDR3 protein: CASSLTRAETQYF